This TCR beta chain appears in the sequencing data of a study of blood T cells in healthy people across ages. Notes on the study in general: Changes seen in expanded clonotypes were possibly confounded by donor CMV status left unknown. Both naive CD4+ cell counts and diversity were greater in long-lived donors than in aged donors.

The second PCR ran roughly 6 to 11 cycles with a sample-barcoded 5' primer and J-beta primers. TCRdb reprocessed the 5' RACE reads with MiXCR, giving one entry per CDR3 protein. The profile shows over 1,500,000 distinct CDR3 sequences, about two fifths of them singletons. In regard to this clonotype: Its antigen remains unidentified.

The receptor was derived from a human donor in good health. The sequencing sample was made of blood.

This CDR3 is CASSLTGNAGETQYF. The CDR3 DNA follows: TGTGCCAGCAGCCTAACAGGGAACGCAGGAGAGACCCAGTACTTC. J is TRBJ2-5 and V is TRBV12-3 or TRBV12-4, with D perhaps TRBD1 (6 bases). The CDR3 is made up of 15 amino acids. V was clipped by 6 bases and J by 4 bases, with 18 bases between them.